This T cell receptor (beta chain) derives from a study of cytomegalovirus exposure and HLA in healthy donors. Study overall: The roughly 120 million unique TCR beta sequences, from roughly 170 million T cells, were found by an earlier analysis.

The PCR contained 60 Vbeta and 13 Jbeta primers. Assay: immunoSEQ multiplex PCR; the TCRdb copy retains only in-frame clones and omits some. The sample lists about 92,000 clones, 60% to 85% seen once, with around 7.8% in the top ten. Germline V CDR1 and CDR2: MNHNS, SASEGT. The CDR3 extends over 16 amino acids. Germline trimming cut 4 bases from V and 4 bases from J; bases unmatched to any gene: 10. With regard to this clone: The antigen is undetermined.

General study results and limits: What a later analysis showed was that several of the most significant clusters appeared linked to common viral pathogens. 150 to 200 TCR beta chains were listed as cytomegalovirus-associated. In vitro work confirmed that three CMV-associated chains recognize CMV antigens.

The chain combines TRBV6-1 with TRBJ1-2; 9 bases are shared with TRBD1. Material for sequencing was PBMCs. The sequence was obtained from a man over 45 in good health and CMV-seropositive. CDR3: CASSVGWGQGSYGYTF. In DNA form, the CDR3 reads TGTGCCAGCAGTGTTGGTTGGGGACAGGGAAGCTATGGCTACACCTTC.